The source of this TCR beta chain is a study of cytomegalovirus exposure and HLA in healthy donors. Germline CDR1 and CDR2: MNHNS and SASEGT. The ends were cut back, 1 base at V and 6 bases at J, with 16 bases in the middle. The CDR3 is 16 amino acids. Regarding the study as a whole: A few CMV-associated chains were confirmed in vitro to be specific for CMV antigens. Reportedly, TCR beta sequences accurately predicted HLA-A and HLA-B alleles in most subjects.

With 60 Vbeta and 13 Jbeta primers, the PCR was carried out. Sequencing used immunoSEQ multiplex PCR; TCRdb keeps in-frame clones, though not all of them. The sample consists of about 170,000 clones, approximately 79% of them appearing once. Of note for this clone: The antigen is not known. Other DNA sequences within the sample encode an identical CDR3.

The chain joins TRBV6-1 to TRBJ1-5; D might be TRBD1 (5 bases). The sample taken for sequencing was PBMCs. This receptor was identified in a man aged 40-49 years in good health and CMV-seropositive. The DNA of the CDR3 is TGTGCCAGCAGTGAAGACGGCAGGCTAAGGGGTCAGCCCCAGCATTTT. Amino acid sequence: CASSEDGRLRGQPQHF.